A single sample is the source of the 22 T cell receptor beta chains below, sequenced in a study of T-cell memory formation after mild COVID-19. Each CDR3 protein is one row after TCRdb ran MiXCR on the 5' RACE reads. The sample carries roughly 49,000 distinct CDR3 sequences, 27% recorded once. The specimen sequenced was PBMCs or a T cell subset sorted from them (not recorded which). The receptors were sampled from a man between 18 and 35 years old who had mild COVID-19 (a few samples of this study predate the infection). Cell type and time point are not known.

This clonotype came up a few times. The chain carries TRBV29-1 and TRBJ2-4; no firm D call. From germline, CDR1 is SQVTM and CDR2 ANQGSEA. The CDR3 loop spans 13 amino acids. V was trimmed by 4 bases and J by 1 base, leaving 8 bases between them. Here the CDR3 DNA reads TGCAGCGTTGTAAGCGAGGCCAAAAACATTCAGTACTTC. As protein: CSVVSEAKNIQYF.

In its sample, this clonotype was seen a few times. The V gene is TRBV6-6, the J gene TRBJ2-7; the D is unclear. Germline V CDR1 and CDR2: MNHNY, SVGAGI (reference sequence). V was shortened by 7 bases and J by 2 bases, with 12 bases between the two germline ends. This CDR3 is built from 13 residues. This chain's CDR3 is CASTISRAYEQYV. The CDR3 DNA sequence: TGTGCCAGCACGATCTCACGTGCCTACGAGCAGTACGTC.

This clonotype was counted a few times. The V gene is TRBV27, the J gene TRBJ1-2, with D hard to call. V lost 4 bases and J 0 bases, leaving 6 bases between the germline ends. The germline V gene encodes CDR1 MNHEY and CDR2 SMNVEV (reference sequence). The CDR3 consists of 13 residues. The DNA of the CDR3 is TGTGCCAGCAGTTCAGAAGCTAACTATGGCTACACCTTC. Residues: CASSSEANYGYTF.

As regards this clonotype: At one of its ends the junction is not consistent with the germline gene, which may arise from a read error. V gene TRBV19 combines with J gene TRBJ2-1; D may be TRBD1 (6 bases). The CDR3 length is 12 residues. CDR1 and CDR2 from the germline V gene are LNHDA and SQIVND (reference sequence). The DNA for the CDR3 is TGTGCCAGTAATATACAGGGCAATGAGCAGTCCTTC. Its protein product is CASNIQGNEQSF.

This clonotype has more than one count but fewer than ten. The chain employs TRBV30 and TRBJ2-7; 9 bases match TRBD1. The V gene's germline CDR1 is GTSNPN and CDR2 SVGIG (reference sequence). V shed 0 bases and J 3 bases; nucleotides not matched to a gene: 6. The CDR3 is 15 residues long. As DNA, the CDR3 is TGTGCCTGGAGTGTACCTACAGGGGGCTTCTACGAGCAGTACTTC. This gives the protein CAWSVPTGGFYEQYF.

The chain employs TRBV18 and TRBJ2-1, with 8 bases aligning to TRBD1. The CDR3 covers 14 residues. CDR1 KGHSH and CDR2 LQKENI come from the germline V gene. V trimming: 3 bases; J trimming: 9 bases; junction bases outside the gene matches: 7. The CDR3 reads CASSPDRELTEQFF. DNA for the CDR3: TGTGCCAGCTCACCGGACAGGGAATTGACTGAGCAGTTCTTC.

This clonotype occurred once. The chain links TRBV6-2 or TRBV6-3 to TRBJ1-2; D not resolved. Germline lookup yields CDR1 MNHEY and CDR2 SVGEGT. Trimming pared 2 bases from V and 4 bases from J, leaving 8 bases between. The CDR3 length is 13 residues. The CDR3 loop is CASSYPGFYGYTF. CDR3 nucleotide sequence: TGTGCCAGCAGTTACCCCGGTTTCTATGGCTACACCTTC.

This clonotype was observed a few times. The chain employs TRBV6-2 or TRBV6-3 and TRBJ2-2; D is undetermined. Germline CDR1 and CDR2: MNHEY and SVGEGT. CDR3 size: 16 residues. V lost 4 bases and J lost 3, with 15 bases in between. This CDR3 reads CASSSPVGWDTGELFF. In DNA, the CDR3 is TGTGCCAGCAGTTCCCCGGTGGGGTGGGACACCGGGGAGCTGTTTTTT.

CDR3 sequence: CASSSSAGTEALGSEAFF. CDR3 nucleotide sequence: TGTGCCAGCAGTTCATCAGCCGGGACAGAAGCCCTAGGATCTGAAGCTTTCTTT. The chain recombines TRBV6-6 with TRBJ1-1; 7 nucleotides align to TRBD1. The CDR3 sequence is 18 residues long. Unmatched junction bases numbered 20, after V lost 4 bases and J lost 6 bases. Germline-derived CDR1 and CDR2 are MNHNY and SVGAGI (reference sequence).

This clonotype showed up just a few times. J is TRBJ2-1 and V is TRBV12-3 or TRBV12-4; D remains unclear. V was shortened by 3 bases and J by 1 base, with 10 bases between the two germline ends. This CDR3 has 15 amino acids. The CDR3 reads CASSFTGLSYNEQFF. The DNA for the CDR3 is TGTGCCAGCAGTTTCACGGGTTTATCCTACAATGAGCAGTTCTTC.

There are a few counts of this clonotype. The chain carries TRBV3-1 and TRBJ2-6; possibly TRBD2 for D (6 bases). Germline V CDR1 and CDR2: LGHDT, YNNKEL (reference sequence). The CDR3 is made up of 23 amino acids. Trimming cost V 0 bases and J 1 base, with 28 bases left between them. The CDR3 region is CASSQDYSDEGWGVGSGANVLTF. In nucleotides, the CDR3 is TGTGCCAGCAGCCAAGACTATTCGGACGAGGGCTGGGGGGTAGGTTCTGGGGCCAACGTCCTGACTTTC.

This clonotype has a handful of counts. The chain carries TRBV4-2 and TRBJ2-2; D possibly corresponds to TRBD1 (6 bases). Looked up from germline, CDR1 is LGHNA and CDR2 is YNFKEQ. The CDR3 length is 19 residues. Between the trimmed V and J ends, which lost 6 bases and 0 bases, there was a span of 23 bases. This CDR3 is CASRAEGVSRLANTGELFF. CDR3 in DNA: TGTGCCAGCAGGGCTGAGGGGGTGTCGAGGCTAGCGAACACCGGGGAGCTGTTTTTT.

This clonotype was seen many times. This sequence joins TRBV11-1 and TRBJ2-3, with unresolved D. V dropped 1 base and J dropped 3 bases, with 17 bases sitting between them. The CDR3 is 17 amino acids. Germline V gene sequence: CDR1 SGHAT, CDR2 FQDESV (reference sequence). The CDR3 sequence is CASSLENYLGLTDTQYF. CDR3 in DNA: TGTGCCAGCAGCTTAGAAAATTATCTGGGTCTTACAGATACGCAGTATTTT.

The chain carries TRBV6-5 and TRBJ2-2, with D perhaps TRBD1 or TRBD2 (6 bases each). V lost 4 bases, J lost 3 bases, and 15 bases lay in between. In germline, CDR1 is MNHEY, CDR2 SVGAGI. This CDR3 has 16 amino acids. CDR3 amino acids: CASSLGWGADTGELFF. For the CDR3, the DNA is TGTGCCAGCAGTTTGGGATGGGGGGCCGACACCGGGGAGCTGTTTTTT.

This clonotype was detected only a few times. J is TRBJ2-1 and V is TRBV7-6; 7 positions agree with TRBD2. Germline V gives CDR1 SGHVS, CDR2 FNYEAQ. The CDR3 has 18 residues. Trimming cost V 0 bases and J 5 bases; bases outside gene matches: 13. Here the CDR3 DNA reads TGTGCCAGCAGCTTAGCAGCGGAAACACGGGGGAGGGACAATGAGCAGTTCTTC. It specifies CASSLAAETRGRDNEQFF.

At least ten counts were recorded for this clonotype. The chain employs TRBV20-1 and TRBJ2-3; TRBD2 is a possible D gene (7 bases). The V gene lost 0 bases and the J gene lost 2 bases, with 24 bases spanning the gap. CDR1 DFQATT and CDR2 SNEGSKA come from the germline V gene (reference sequence). CDR3 length equals 19 residues. For the CDR3, the DNA is TGCAGTGCTAGAGAGGCGGACGGGGGGCCTACCCTTATCACAGATACGCAGTATTTT. Amino acid sequence: CSAREADGGPTLITDTQYF.

This clonotype was seen a handful of times. The chain has TRBV4-3 and TRBJ2-5; TRBD1 matches 9 bases. The germline V gene encodes CDR1 LGHNA and CDR2 YSLEER. J lost 5 bases, V lost 0 bases, and 10 bases had no gene match. This CDR3 is built from 17 residues. The CDR3 sequence is CASSQEGDREWSETQYF. CDR3 in DNA: TGCGCCAGCAGCCAAGAGGGGGACAGGGAGTGGTCGGAGACCCAGTACTTC.

The chain combines TRBV27 with TRBJ2-1, with 15 bases matching TRBD2. V lost 5 bases to trimming and J lost 6 bases; unmatched junction nucleotides: 8. The CDR3 extends over 17 amino acids. Germline values: CDR1 MNHEY, CDR2 SMNVEV (reference sequence). The CDR3 loop reads CASSPRTSGGASNEQFF. The CDR3 coding sequence is TGTGCCAGCAGTCCACGGACTAGCGGGGGGGCGAGCAATGAGCAGTTCTTC.

The V and J genes are TRBV6-2 or TRBV6-3 and TRBJ2-1; 7 bases are a match to TRBD1. V shed 6 bases, J shed 3 bases, and the junction held 5 bases outside the gene matches. CDR3 length equals 14 residues. Germline CDR1 is MNHEY and CDR2 is SVGEGT. The CDR3 DNA reads TGTGCCAGCAGCCGGGACAGCTTCTACAATGAGCAGTTCTTC. Translated: CASSRDSFYNEQFF.

V is TRBV20-1 and J is TRBJ2-3; 9 bases map to TRBD2. CDR3 length equals 16 residues. V shed 3 bases, J shed 3 bases, and the junction held 10 bases outside the gene matches. The germline V gene has CDR1 DFQATT and CDR2 SNEGSKA (reference sequence). CDR3 residues: CSARTASGVLTDTQYF. The CDR3 coding sequence is TGCAGTGCTAGGACCGCTAGCGGGGTTTTAACAGATACGCAGTATTTT.

This clonotype was picked up one time. The rearrangement links TRBV10-3 to TRBJ1-1, with D hard to call. This CDR3 is 13 amino acids long. The V gene's germline CDR1 is ENHRY and CDR2 SYGVKD. Trimming took 3 bases from V and 0 from J, leaving 5 bases between them. The CDR3: CAISDSMNTEAFF. As DNA, the CDR3 is TGTGCCATCAGTGATTCTATGAACACTGAAGCTTTCTTT.

The chain has TRBV28 and TRBJ2-5; 10 nucleotides align to TRBD2. With 6 bases clipped from V and 1 base from J, the junction kept 5 bases outside the gene matches. Per germline, CDR1 MDHEN and CDR2 SYDVKM. The CDR3 has 15 amino acids. In nucleotides, the CDR3 is TGTGCCAGCAGCCAGCGGGGGGGGGCCCAAGAGACCCAGTACTTC. Encoded protein: CASSQRGGAQETQYF.